This T cell receptor beta chain is from a study of cytomegalovirus exposure and HLA in healthy donors. General study results and limits: Highest at DRB1 and lowest at HLA-C, TCR association rates differed among HLA loci in a later analysis. Owing to their indistinguishability, certain V segments, notably TRBV6-2 and TRBV6-3, were excluded. In vitro testing confirmed a few CMV-associated chains as specific for CMV antigens.

In its sample, this clone was seen a few times. Its antigen is unknown. A multiplex PCR was run with 60 Vbeta primers and 13 Jbeta primers. TCRdb keeps only in-frame clones here, not all; method: immunoSEQ multiplex PCR. The data contain 90,000 to 110,000 clones, around 70% of them singletons. The V and J ends lost 5 bases and 0 bases, in that order; junction bases with no gene match: 9. This CDR3 region has 17 residues. Per germline, CDR1 ENHRY and CDR2 SYGVKD. The chain has TRBV10-3 and TRBJ2-3; 9 bases match TRBD1. The source of this sequence is a man in his forties or fifties in good health and CMV-seronegative. The specimen was PBMCs. CDR3 amino acids: CAISNPRQGVSTDTQYF. CDR3 DNA sequence: TGTGCCATCAGTAACCCCAGACAGGGGGTCAGCACAGATACGCAGTATTTT.